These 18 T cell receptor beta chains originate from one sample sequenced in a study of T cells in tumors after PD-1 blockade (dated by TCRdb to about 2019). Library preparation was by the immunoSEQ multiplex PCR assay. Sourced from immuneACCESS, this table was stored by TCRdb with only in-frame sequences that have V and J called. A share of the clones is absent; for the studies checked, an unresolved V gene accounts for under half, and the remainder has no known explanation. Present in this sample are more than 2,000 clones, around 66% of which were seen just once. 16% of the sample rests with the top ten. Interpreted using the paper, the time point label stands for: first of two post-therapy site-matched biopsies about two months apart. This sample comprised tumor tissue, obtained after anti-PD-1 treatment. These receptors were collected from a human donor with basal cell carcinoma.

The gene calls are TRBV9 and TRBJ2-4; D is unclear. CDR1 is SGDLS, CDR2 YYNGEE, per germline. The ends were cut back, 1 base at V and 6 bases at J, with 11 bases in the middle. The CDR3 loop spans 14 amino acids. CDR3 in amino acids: CASSVPGGGNIQYF. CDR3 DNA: TGTGCCAGCAGCGTACCTGGCGGTGGAAACATTCAGTACTTC.

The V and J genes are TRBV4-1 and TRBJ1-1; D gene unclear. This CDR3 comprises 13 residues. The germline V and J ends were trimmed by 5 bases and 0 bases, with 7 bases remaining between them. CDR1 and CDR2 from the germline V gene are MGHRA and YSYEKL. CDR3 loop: CASSAGMNTEAFF. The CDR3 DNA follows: TGCGCCAGCAGCGCTGGGATGAACACTGAAGCTTTCTTT.

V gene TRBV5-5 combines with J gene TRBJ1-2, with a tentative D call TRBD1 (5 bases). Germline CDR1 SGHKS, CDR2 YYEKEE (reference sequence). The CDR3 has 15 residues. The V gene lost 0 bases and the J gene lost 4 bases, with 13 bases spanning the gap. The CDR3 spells CASSLAGRGGYGYTF. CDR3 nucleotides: TGTGCCAGCAGCTTGGCCGGGAGGGGTGGCTATGGCTACACCTTC.

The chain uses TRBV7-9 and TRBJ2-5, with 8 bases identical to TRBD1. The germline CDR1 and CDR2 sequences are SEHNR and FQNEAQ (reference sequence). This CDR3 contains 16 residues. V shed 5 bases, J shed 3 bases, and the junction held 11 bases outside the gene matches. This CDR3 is CASSAGDRPEKETQYF. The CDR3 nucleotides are TGTGCCAGCAGCGCTGGGGACAGGCCCGAGAAAGAGACCCAGTACTTC.

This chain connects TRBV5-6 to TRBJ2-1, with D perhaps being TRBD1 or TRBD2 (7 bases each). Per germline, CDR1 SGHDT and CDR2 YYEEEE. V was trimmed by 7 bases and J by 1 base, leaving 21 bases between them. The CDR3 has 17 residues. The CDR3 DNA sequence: TGTGCCAGCGGACTTCTGCAGGGGGGGCGGTCCTACAATGAGCAGTTCTTC. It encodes CASGLLQGGRSYNEQFF.

In DNA form, the CDR3 reads TGTGCCAGCAGGGGGGACAGGGGGCTGTCTCAGCCCCAGCATTTT. As protein: CASRGDRGLSQPQHF. The genes are TRBV2 and TRBJ1-5, with 12 bases fitting TRBD1. V lost 6 bases to trimming and J lost 6 bases; unmatched junction nucleotides: 6. Germline lookup yields CDR1 SNHLY and CDR2 FYNNEI. The CDR3 totals 15 residues. Filled out from reference TRBV2 and TRBJ1-5, the complete variable domain reads EPEVTQTPSHQVTQMGQEVILRCVPISNHLYFYWYRQILGQKVEFLVSFYNNEISEKSEIFDDQFSVERPDGSNFTLKIRSTKLEDSAMYFCASRGDRGLSQPQHFGDGTRLSIL.

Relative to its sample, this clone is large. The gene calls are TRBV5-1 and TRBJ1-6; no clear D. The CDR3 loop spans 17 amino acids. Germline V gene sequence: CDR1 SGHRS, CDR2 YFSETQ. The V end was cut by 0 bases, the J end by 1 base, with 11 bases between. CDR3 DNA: TGCGCCAGCAGCTTGGAAGATCCGGGTTCCTATAATTCACCCCTCCACTTT. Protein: CASSLEDPGSYNSPLHF.

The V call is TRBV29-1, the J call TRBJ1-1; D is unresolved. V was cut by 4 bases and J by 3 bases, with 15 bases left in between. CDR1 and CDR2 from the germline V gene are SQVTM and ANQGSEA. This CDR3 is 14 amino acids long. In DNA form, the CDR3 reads TGCAGCGTTGTTTTGAGGACTCTGGACACTGAAGCTTTCTTT. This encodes CSVVLRTLDTEAFF.

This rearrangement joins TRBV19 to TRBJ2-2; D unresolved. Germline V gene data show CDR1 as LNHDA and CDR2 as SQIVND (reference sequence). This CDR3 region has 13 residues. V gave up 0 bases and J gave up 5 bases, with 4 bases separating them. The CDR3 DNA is TGTGCCAGTAGTATAGATGTGACCGGGGAGCTGTTTTTT. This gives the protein CASSIDVTGELFF.

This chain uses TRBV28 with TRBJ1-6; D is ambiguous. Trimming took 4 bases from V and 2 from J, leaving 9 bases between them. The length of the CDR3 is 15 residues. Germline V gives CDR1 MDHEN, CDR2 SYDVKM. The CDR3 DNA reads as TGTGCCAGCAGTTGGAGAGAGACCTATAATTCACCCCTCCACTTT. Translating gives CASSWRETYNSPLHF.

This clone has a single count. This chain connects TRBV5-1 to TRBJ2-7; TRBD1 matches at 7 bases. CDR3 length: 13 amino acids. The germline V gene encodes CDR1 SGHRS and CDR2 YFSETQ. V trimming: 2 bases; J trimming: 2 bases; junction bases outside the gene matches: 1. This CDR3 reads CASSFGTAYEQYF. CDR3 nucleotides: TGCGCCAGCAGCTTCGGGACAGCCTACGAGCAGTACTTC.

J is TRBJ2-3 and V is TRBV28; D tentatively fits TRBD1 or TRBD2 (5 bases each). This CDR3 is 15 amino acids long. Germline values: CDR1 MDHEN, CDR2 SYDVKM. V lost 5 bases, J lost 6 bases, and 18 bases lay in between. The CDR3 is CASSPGAQPGDTQYF. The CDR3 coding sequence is TGTGCCAGCAGTCCCGGGGCACAGCCCGGGGATACGCAGTATTTT. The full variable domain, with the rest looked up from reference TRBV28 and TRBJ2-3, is DVKVTQSSRYLVKRTGEKVFLECVQDMDHENMFWYRQDPGLGLRLIYFSYDVKMKEKGDIPEGYSVSREKKERFSLILESASTNQTSMYLCASSPGAQPGDTQYFGPGTRLTVL.

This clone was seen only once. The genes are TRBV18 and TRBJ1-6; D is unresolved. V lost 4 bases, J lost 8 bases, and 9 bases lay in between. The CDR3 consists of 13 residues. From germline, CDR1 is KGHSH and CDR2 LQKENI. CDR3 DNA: TGTGCCAGCTCACTGGCAGAAGATTCACCCCTCCACTTT. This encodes CASSLAEDSPLHF.

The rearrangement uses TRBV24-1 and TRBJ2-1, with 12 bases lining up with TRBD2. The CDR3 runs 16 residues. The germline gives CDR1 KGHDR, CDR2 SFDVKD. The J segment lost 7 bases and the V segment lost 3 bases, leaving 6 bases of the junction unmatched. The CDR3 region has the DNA TGTGCCACCAGTGATGAACTAGCGGGGGGTAGGAATGAGCAGTTCTTC. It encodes CATSDELAGGRNEQFF.

The CDR3 sequence: CASRGTAYSNQPQHF. In DNA form, the CDR3 reads TGTGCCAGCAGGGGGACAGCTTATAGCAATCAGCCCCAGCATTTT. This chain joins TRBV6-5 and TRBJ1-5, with 7 bases aligning to TRBD1. In germline, CDR1 is MNHEY, CDR2 SVGAGI. V was clipped by 6 bases and J by 0 bases; unmatched bases: 5. The CDR3 consists of 15 residues.

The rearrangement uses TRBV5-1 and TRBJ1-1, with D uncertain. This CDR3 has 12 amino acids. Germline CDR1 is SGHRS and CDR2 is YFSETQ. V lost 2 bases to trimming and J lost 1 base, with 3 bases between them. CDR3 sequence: CASSLANTEAFF. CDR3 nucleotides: TGCGCCAGCAGCTTAGCGAACACTGAAGCTTTCTTT.

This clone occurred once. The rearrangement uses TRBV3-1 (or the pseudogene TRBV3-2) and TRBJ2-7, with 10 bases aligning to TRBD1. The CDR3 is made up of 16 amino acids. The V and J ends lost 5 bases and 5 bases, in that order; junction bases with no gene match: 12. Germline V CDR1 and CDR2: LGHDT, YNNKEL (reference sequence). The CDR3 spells CASSSRGRDRGHEQYF. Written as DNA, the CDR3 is TGTGCCAGCAGCTCAAGGGGTAGGGACAGGGGCCACGAGCAGTACTTC.

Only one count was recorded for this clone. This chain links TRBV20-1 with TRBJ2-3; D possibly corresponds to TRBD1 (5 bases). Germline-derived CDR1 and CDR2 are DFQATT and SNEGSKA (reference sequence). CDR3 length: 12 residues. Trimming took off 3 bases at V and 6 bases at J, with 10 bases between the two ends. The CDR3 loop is CSASWGPDTQYF. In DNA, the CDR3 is TGCAGTGCTAGTTGGGGCCCGGATACGCAGTATTTT.